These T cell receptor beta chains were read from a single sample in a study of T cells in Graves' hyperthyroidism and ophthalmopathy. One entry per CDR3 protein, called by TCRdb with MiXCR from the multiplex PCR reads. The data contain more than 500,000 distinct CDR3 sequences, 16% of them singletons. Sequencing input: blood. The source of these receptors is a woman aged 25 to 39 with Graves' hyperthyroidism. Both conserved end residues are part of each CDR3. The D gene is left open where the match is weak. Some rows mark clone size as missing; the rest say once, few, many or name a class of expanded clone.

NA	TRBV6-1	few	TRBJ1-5	TGTGCCAGCAGTGAACAGGGCCCTAGCAATCAGCGCCAGCATTTT	CASSEQGPSNQRQHF
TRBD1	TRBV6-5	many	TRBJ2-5	TGTGCCAGCAGTTACTCGGGGACAGGAGCGACCCAGTACTTC	CASSYSGTGATQYF
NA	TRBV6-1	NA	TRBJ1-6	TGTGCCAGCAGTTACGCGCTGGGGGCGCGGTCACCCCTCCACTTT	CASSYALGARSPLHF
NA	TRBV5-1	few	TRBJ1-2	TGCGCCAGCAGCTCTCACAGGAGGGGCTACACCTTC	CASSSHRRGYTF
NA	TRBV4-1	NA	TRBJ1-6	TGCGCCAGCAGTCCCGGCACCTCTTTGAGCTCCTATAATTCACCCCTCCACTTT	CASSPGTSLSSYNSPLHF
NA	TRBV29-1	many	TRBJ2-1	TGCAGCGTCGTAGGGATATACAATGAGCAGTTCTTC	CSVVGIYNEQFF
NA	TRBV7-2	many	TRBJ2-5	TGTGCCAGCAGCTGGCTGGGGCAAGCCGTAGAGACCCAGTACTTC	CASSWLGQAVETQYF
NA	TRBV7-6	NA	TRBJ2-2	TGTGCCAGCAGCTTAGTCGCCAGCGGCCATCGTACCGGGGAGCTGTTTTTT	CASSLVASGHRTGELFF
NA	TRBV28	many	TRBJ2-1	TGTGCCAGCAAGCAGGTTTACAATGAGCAGTTCTTC	CASKQVYNEQFF
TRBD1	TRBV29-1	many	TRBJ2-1	TGCAGCGTTGAGGGGGACAGGGGGGAAGATGAGCAGTTCTTC	CSVEGDRGEDEQFF
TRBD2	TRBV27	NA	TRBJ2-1	TGTGCCAGCAGTTTCTCTAGCGGTCCCGGCTACAATGAGCAGTTCTTC	CASSFSSGPGYNEQFF
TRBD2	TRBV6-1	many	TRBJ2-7	TGTGCCAGCAGTGAAGCGACTAGCGGGCCCTACGAGCAGTACTTC	CASSEATSGPYEQYF
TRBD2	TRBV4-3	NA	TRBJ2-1	TGCGCCAGCAGCCAAGATACTAGCGGGATCCCCAATGAGCAGTTCTTC	CASSQDTSGIPNEQFF
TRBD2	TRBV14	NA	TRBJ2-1	TGTGCCAGCAGCCGGGTACTAGCGGGTGAGCAGTTCTTC	CASSRVLAGEQFF
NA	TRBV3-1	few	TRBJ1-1	TGTGCCAGCAGCCAATACCTTAGGGGGTCTCCTGAAGCTTTCTTT	CASSQYLRGSPEAFF
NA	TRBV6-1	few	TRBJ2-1	TGTGCCAGCAGTGAGAATCGGGTTGAGCAGTTCTTC	CASSENRVEQFF
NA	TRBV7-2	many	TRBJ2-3	TGTGCCAGCAGCTTAGTGGGAGTAGGGACAGATACGCAGTATTTT	CASSLVGVGTDTQYF